The 8 T cell receptor beta chains below come from one sample, sequenced in a study of shared clonotypes between healthy human individuals. Profiled with immunoSEQ multiplex PCR; TCRdb holds only in-frame clones, not every one. The data show over 150,000 clones, about 68% seen once. The sample taken for sequencing was memory CD4+ T cells sorted from blood. Subset specified: CD45RA-negative fraction. These receptors originate from a man aged 25-45 years in good health.

The rearrangement uses TRBV14 and TRBJ2-7; D is unclear. Germline assignment: CDR1 SGHDN and CDR2 FVKESK. There are 17 residues in the CDR3. The V end lost 0 bases, the J end lost 5 bases, and 20 bases lay between the germline ends. The CDR3, as DNA: TGTGCCAGCAGCCAAGATAGGGAATATAGATTGGGCGACGAGCAGTACTTC. As protein: CASSQDREYRLGDEQYF.

This clone was seen only once. The V and J genes are TRBV5-4 and TRBJ2-7, with D uncertain. Germline-derived CDR1 and CDR2 are SGHNT and YYREEE (reference sequence). Trimming stripped 2 bases from V and 2 bases from J, with 5 bases between. This CDR3 has 12 amino acids. The chain's CDR3 is CASSFDTYEQYF. DNA of the CDR3: TGTGCCAGCAGCTTTGACACCTACGAGCAGTACTTC.

The chain employs TRBV11-2 and TRBJ2-5, with 7 bases that match TRBD1. The germline V gene has CDR1 SGHAT and CDR2 FQNNGV. The trim removed 5 bases at V and 3 bases at J, leaving 6 bases unmatched. CDR3 size: 14 residues. The CDR3 bases are TGTGCCAGCAGCACTAACGACAGGGAAGAGACCCAGTACTTC. It specifies CASSTNDREETQYF.

The rearrangement links TRBV10-3 to TRBJ2-3; maybe TRBD1 (6 bases). This CDR3 has 15 residues. Germline-derived CDR1 and CDR2 are ENHRY and SYGVKD. Trimming took off 2 bases at V and 1 base at J, with 10 bases between the two ends. The CDR3 region is CAISEQRTGTDTQYF. In nucleotides, the CDR3 is TGTGCCATCAGTGAGCAAAGGACAGGCACAGATACGCAGTATTTT.

There are a few counts of this clone. CDR3 region: CTNPVYNEQFF. DNA for the CDR3: TGCACCAACCCCGTCTACAATGAGCAGTTCTTC. This chain uses TRBV1 with TRBJ2-1. TRBV1 is marked as a pseudogene. The CDR3 runs to 11 residues.

This clone counts as medium-sized (0.01 to 0.1%). The V and J genes are TRBV9 and TRBJ1-2; unclear D gene. CDR3 length: 15 amino acids. The germline V and J ends were trimmed by 4 bases and 5 bases, with 18 bases remaining between them. CDR1 is SGDLS, CDR2 YYNGEE, per germline. As DNA, the CDR3 is TGTGCCAGCAGCCCAGACGGCAGAGTACTATATGGCTACACCTTC. It encodes CASSPDGRVLYGYTF.

This chain joins TRBV4-1 and TRBJ2-3; D remains unclear. The CDR3 has 12 amino acids. Germline V CDR1 and CDR2: MGHRA, YSYEKL. V gave up 3 bases and J gave up 2 bases, with 3 bases separating them. The CDR3 sequence is CASSHNTDTQYF. DNA for the CDR3: TGCGCCAGCAGCCATAACACAGATACGCAGTATTTT.

This chain joins TRBV5-4 and TRBJ2-7; a possible D gene is TRBD2 (6 bases). V was cut by 0 bases and J by 1 base, with 14 bases left in between. Germline V CDR1 and CDR2: SGHNT, YYREEE (reference sequence). There are 16 residues in the CDR3. The CDR3 sequence: CASSLGGPTRSYEQYF. CDR3 in DNA: TGTGCCAGCAGCTTGGGGGGACCGACTAGATCCTACGAGCAGTACTTC.